Shown below are 21 T cell receptor beta chains from a single sample sequenced in a study of shared clonotypes between healthy human individuals. Generated by immunoSEQ multiplex PCR, the TCRdb table keeps only in-frame clones and is missing some. The profile shows 980,000 or so clones, about three quarters of them singletons. The sample was memory CD4+ T cells sorted from blood. Subset of the sample: CD45RA-negative fraction. Every receptor here comes from a man in his late teens or twenties in good health.

The chain uses TRBV15 and TRBJ1-3; no clear D gene. The V gene lost 0 bases and the J gene lost 2 bases, with 14 bases spanning the gap. Germline CDR1 is LNHNV and CDR2 is YYDKDF (reference sequence). This CDR3 region has 17 residues. CDR3 bases: TGTGCCACCAGCAGAGATGGTACTGGGGTAGCTGGAAACACCATATATTTT. It codes for CATSRDGTGVAGNTIYF.

The genes are TRBV7-2 and TRBJ2-7; 8 bases agree with TRBD2. The V gene end was trimmed by 6 bases and the J gene end by 9 bases; junction bases not matched to a gene: 7. Germline V gene sequence: CDR1 SGHTA, CDR2 FQGNSA. This CDR3 region has 12 residues. In DNA form, the CDR3 reads TGTGCCAGCAGTAAACAGGCGGGAGGGCAGTACTTC. It codes for CASSKQAGGQYF.

The V gene is TRBV5-1, the J gene TRBJ2-7; TRBD1 matches at 8 bases. Germline V lookup: CDR1 SGHRS, CDR2 YFSETQ. This CDR3 contains 14 residues. Trimming cost V 2 bases and J 6 bases; bases outside gene matches: 7. The DNA for the CDR3 is TGCGCCAGCAGCTTCCGACAGGGGAGTGGCGAGCAGTACTTC. Translated: CASSFRQGSGEQYF. Together with reference TRBV5-1 and TRBJ2-7, the CDR3 gives the full variable domain: KAGVTQTPRYLIKTRGQQVTLSCSPISGHRSVSWYQQTPGQGLQFLFEYFSETQRNKGNFPGRFSGRQFSNSRSEMNVSTLELGDSALYLCASSFRQGSGEQYFGPGTRLTVT.

The chain has TRBV5-1 and TRBJ1-4; no firm D call. This CDR3 is 15 amino acids long. Trimming took off 5 bases at V and 2 bases at J, with 13 bases between the two ends. Germline V gene sequence: CDR1 SGHRS, CDR2 YFSETQ. This CDR3 reads CASRVEGTTNEKLFF. The CDR3 region has the DNA TGCGCCAGCAGGGTTGAGGGTACTACTAATGAAAAACTGTTTTTT.

This rearrangement joins TRBV6-1 to TRBJ1-2; weak D call: TRBD1 (6 bases). Trimming shortened V by 4 bases and J by 4 bases, and 16 bases separated the two germline ends. Germline V gene data show CDR1 as MNHNS and CDR2 as SASEGT. The CDR3 contains 15 residues. The CDR3 loop is CASSGIRGPTYGYTF. CDR3 sequence (DNA): TGTGCCAGCAGTGGCATCCGGGGGCCGACCTATGGCTACACCTTC.

V is TRBV9 and J is TRBJ2-5; tentative D call: TRBD1 (6 bases). Germline assignment: CDR1 SGDLS and CDR2 YYNGEE. The CDR3 has 14 residues. Trimming stripped 4 bases from V and 5 bases from J, with 15 bases between. As DNA, the CDR3 is TGTGCCAGCAGCCCAAGGCAGGGGACGGAGACCCAGTACTTC. Its translation: CASSPRQGTETQYF.

This clone has a handful of counts. The chain uses TRBV5-6 and TRBJ2-2; D call uncertain. There are 12 residues in the CDR3. Trimming stripped 5 bases from V and 3 bases from J, with 5 bases between. Germline CDR1 and CDR2: SGHDT and YYEEEE. The CDR3 DNA reads as TGTGCCAGCAGTCTTGACACCGGGGAGCTGTTTTTT. Its translation: CASSLDTGELFF.

The chain uses TRBV10-3 and TRBJ2-2; tentative D call: TRBD2 (5 bases). CDR1 and CDR2 from the germline V gene are ENHRY and SYGVKD. The length of the CDR3 is 15 residues. V was shortened by 3 bases and J by 2 bases, with 10 bases between the two germline ends. CDR3 DNA: TGTGCCATCAGTGACGGGGAGAGAAACACCGGGGAGCTGTTTTTT. Its protein is CAISDGERNTGELFF.

The chain couples TRBV28 to TRBJ2-3; 7 nucleotides line up with TRBD2. Germline V CDR1 and CDR2: MDHEN, SYDVKM. The CDR3 runs 17 residues. The trim removed 4 bases at V and 3 bases at J, leaving 13 bases unmatched. The chain's CDR3 is CASSSLLGREGTDTQYF. In nucleotides, the CDR3 is TGTGCCAGCAGTTCCCTCTTGGGCAGGGAGGGAACAGATACGCAGTATTTT. The variable domain in full, completed from reference TRBV28 and TRBJ2-3, reads DVKVTQSSRYLVKRTGEKVFLECVQDMDHENMFWYRQDPGLGLRLIYFSYDVKMKEKGDIPEGYSVSREKKERFSLILESASTNQTSMYLCASSSLLGREGTDTQYFGPGTRLTVL.

The chain combines TRBV28 with TRBJ1-4; D possibly corresponds to TRBD1 (5 bases). V lost 6 bases and J 7 bases, leaving 18 bases between the germline ends. CDR3 length: 15 residues. CDR1 is MDHEN, CDR2 SYDVKM, per germline. CDR3 region: CASSPGWGGSEKLFF. The CDR3 DNA reads TGTGCCAGCAGCCCCGGGTGGGGGGGGAGTGAAAAACTGTTTTTT.

The chain couples TRBV25-1 to TRBJ2-3; 7 bases agree with TRBD1. The CDR3 is 14 residues long. Trimming removed 8 bases from V and 5 bases from J; junction bases left unmatched: 10. Germline CDR1 reads MGHDK; CDR2 reads SYGVNS. CDR3 region: CASGPGGGGDTQYF. The CDR3 bases are TGTGCCAGCGGGCCAGGGGGTGGTGGAGATACGCAGTATTTT.

Comments on this clone: This sample also contains other DNA sequences that code for the same CDR3. The chain joins TRBV4-1 to TRBJ2-5, with unresolved D. The length of the CDR3 is 14 residues. V was shortened by 1 base and J by 5 bases, with 11 bases between the two germline ends. The germline gives CDR1 MGHRA, CDR2 YSYEKL. The CDR3: CASSQGVGKETQYF. The DNA of the CDR3 is TGCGCCAGCAGCCAAGGGGTGGGGAAGGAGACCCAGTACTTC.

V usage is TRBV2 and J usage is TRBJ2-6, with a possible D match to TRBD1 (6 bases). The CDR3 is made up of 16 amino acids. CDR1 SNHLY and CDR2 FYNNEI come from the germline V gene. V was cut by 1 base and J by 2 bases, with 9 bases left in between. In nucleotides, the CDR3 is TGTGCCAGCAGTGAAGGACGGACAGCTGGGGCCAACGTCCTGACTTTC. It encodes CASSEGRTAGANVLTF.

Of note for this clone: The same CDR3 can be traced to other DNA sequences in this sample. The genes are TRBV10-1 and TRBJ2-7; D call uncertain. Germline CDR1 is WNHNN and CDR2 is SYGVQD (reference sequence). V was cut by 3 bases and J by 4 bases, with 4 bases left in between. CDR3 length: 11 amino acids. This chain's CDR3 is CASSDGYEQYF. The CDR3 bases are TGCGCCAGCAGTGACGGATACGAGCAGTACTTC.

The chain couples TRBV27 to TRBJ1-2; D is perhaps TRBD1 (6 bases). The CDR3 loop spans 14 amino acids. V dropped 6 bases and J dropped 4 bases, with 15 bases sitting between them. Germline CDR1 reads MNHEY; CDR2 reads SMNVEV (reference sequence). In nucleotides, the CDR3 is TGTGCCAGCAGGTCAGGGGCGAGGAGCTATGGCTACACCTTC. This encodes CASRSGARSYGYTF.

The rearrangement links TRBV30 to TRBJ1-1; 9 bases match TRBD1. This CDR3 region has 16 residues. Germline CDR1 is GTSNPN and CDR2 is SVGIG (reference sequence). The DNA of the CDR3 is TGTGTCGGAAGAGAAGGGACAGGGAGGACGGGGGCTGAAGCTTTCTTT. It specifies CVGREGTGRTGAEAFF.

The chain is built from TRBV18 and TRBJ1-2, with 7 bases matching TRBD1. This CDR3 is built from 15 residues. V was clipped by 0 bases and J by 7 bases; unmatched bases: 8. Germline V lookup: CDR1 KGHSH, CDR2 LQKENI. In DNA form, the CDR3 reads TGTGCCAGCTCACCACCCGGAGGTACAGGGGCTGGCTACACCTTC. Its protein product is CASSPPGGTGAGYTF.

The chain employs TRBV7-2 and TRBJ2-1; 9 bases are a match to TRBD2. Germline-derived CDR1 and CDR2 are SGHTA and FQGNSA. Germline trimming cut 0 bases from V and 8 bases from J; bases unmatched to any gene: 5. This CDR3 region has 15 residues. CDR3 residues: CASSLASGREHEQFF. CDR3 bases: TGTGCCAGCAGCTTAGCTAGCGGGAGAGAGCATGAGCAGTTCTTC.

The chain recombines TRBV30 with TRBJ1-2; TRBD1 might be the D (5 bases). CDR1 GTSNPN and CDR2 SVGIG come from the germline V gene (reference sequence). This CDR3 contains 13 residues. Trimming stripped 0 bases from V and 8 bases from J, with 13 bases between. CDR3 sequence: CAWSVMQGDGYTF. The CDR3 DNA follows: TGTGCCTGGAGTGTAATGCAGGGTGACGGCTACACCTTC.

The chain joins TRBV7-2 to TRBJ2-1, with 7 bases fitting TRBD2. Trimming cost V 2 bases and J 1 base; bases outside gene matches: 8. CDR3 size: 17 residues. CDR1 SGHTA and CDR2 FQGNSA come from the germline V gene. The CDR3 loop reads CASSLSLSRGSYNEQFF. The CDR3 DNA reads TGTGCCAGCAGCTTATCCCTCTCGCGGGGGTCCTACAATGAGCAGTTCTTC.

The chain employs TRBV23-1 and TRBJ2-5; D is unresolved. TRBV23-1 is marked as an open reading frame, function uncertain. The length of the CDR3 is 16 residues. V was trimmed by 4 bases and J by 5 bases, leaving 20 bases between them. CDR3 amino acids: CASSLRPRSPFETQYF. CDR3 DNA sequence: TGCGCCAGCAGTCTCCGGCCGAGATCCCCTTTCGAGACCCAGTACTTC.